The TCR beta chain described here comes from a study of cytomegalovirus exposure and HLA in healthy donors. The CDR3 runs to 13 residues. Germline V gene data show CDR1 as MRHNA and CDR2 as SNTAGT. With 3 bases clipped from V and 7 bases from J, the junction kept 2 bases outside the gene matches. Study observations and caveats: It has been reported that TCR beta sequences accurately predicted the HLA-A and HLA-B alleles of most subjects. Another analysis was done later, and it associated 15,000 or so TCR beta sequences with HLA alleles at 0.05 false discovery rate. Further analysis was carried out later, and it showed several of the most significant clusters appearing linked to common viral pathogens. Sequencing likely generated an artifact that appeared as a cluster of highly shared sequence variants.

The PCR contained 60 Vbeta and 13 Jbeta primers. Measured with immunoSEQ multiplex PCR; TCRdb has only the in-frame clones, and not every one. The sample consists of about 150,000 clones, 80% of them appearing once. Concerning this clone itself: Its antigen is as yet unknown.

The sample comprised PBMCs. The chain couples TRBV6-4 to TRBJ1-4; 7 bases match TRBD1. The TCR sequence derives from a woman between 40 and 50 years old in good health and CMV-seronegative. The CDR3 sequence: CASSENRGEKLFF. Written as DNA, the CDR3 is TGTGCCAGCAGTGAGAACAGGGGTGAAAAACTGTTTTTT.